Included here is one TCR beta chain sequence, with context. Its target is unknown. Trimming removed 1 base at V and 3 bases at J, with 14 bases between. The germline V gene encodes CDR1 MGHRA and CDR2 YSYEKL. The CDR3 spans 16 residues. This sample stems from a study of cytomegalovirus exposure and HLA in healthy donors. Study-level findings and limits: In most subjects, TCR beta sequences reportedly gave accurate predictions of HLA-A and HLA-B alleles. Sequencing depth roughly uniform across donors was assumed in presence/absence analyses.

PCR employed 60 Vbeta and 13 Jbeta primers. The assay was immunoSEQ multiplex PCR, and TCRdb's table has in-frame clones only and misses some. The table lists 130,000 or so clones, 60% to 80% of them singletons. Sequenced sample: PBMCs. The chain links TRBV4-1 to TRBJ2-3, with D unclear. This receptor was taken from a male donor in good health and CMV-seronegative. The CDR3 coding sequence is TGCGCCAGCAGCCAAGTTGCGGATCTCGTGACAGATACGCAGTATTTT. It specifies CASSQVADLVTDTQYF.